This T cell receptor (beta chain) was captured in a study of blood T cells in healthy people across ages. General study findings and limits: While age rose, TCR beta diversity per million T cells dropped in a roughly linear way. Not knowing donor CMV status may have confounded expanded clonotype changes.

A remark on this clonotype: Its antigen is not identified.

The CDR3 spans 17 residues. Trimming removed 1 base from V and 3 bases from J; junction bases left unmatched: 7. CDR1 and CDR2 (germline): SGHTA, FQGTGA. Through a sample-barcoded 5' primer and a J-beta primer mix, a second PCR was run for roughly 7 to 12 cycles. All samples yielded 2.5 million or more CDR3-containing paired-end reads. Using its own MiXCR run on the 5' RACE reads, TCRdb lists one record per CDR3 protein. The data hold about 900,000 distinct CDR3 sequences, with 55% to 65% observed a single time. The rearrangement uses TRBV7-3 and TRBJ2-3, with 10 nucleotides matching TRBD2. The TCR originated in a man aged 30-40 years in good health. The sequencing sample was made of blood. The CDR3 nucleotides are TGTGCCAGCAGCTTAAGTGGTAGCGGGGGGCCAACAGATACGCAGTATTTT. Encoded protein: CASSLSGSGGPTDTQYF.